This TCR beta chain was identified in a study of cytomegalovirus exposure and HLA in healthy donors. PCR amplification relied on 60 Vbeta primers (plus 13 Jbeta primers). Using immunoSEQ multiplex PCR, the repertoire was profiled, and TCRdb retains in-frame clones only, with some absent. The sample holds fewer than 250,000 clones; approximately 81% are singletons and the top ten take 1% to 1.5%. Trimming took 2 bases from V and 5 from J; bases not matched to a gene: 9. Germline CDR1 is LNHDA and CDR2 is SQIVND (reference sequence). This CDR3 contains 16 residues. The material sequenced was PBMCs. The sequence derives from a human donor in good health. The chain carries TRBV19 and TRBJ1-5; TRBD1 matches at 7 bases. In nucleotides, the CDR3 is TGTGCCAGTAGTATAAATGCCGGGACAGACCATCAGCCCCAGCATTTT. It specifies CASSINAGTDHQPQHF.